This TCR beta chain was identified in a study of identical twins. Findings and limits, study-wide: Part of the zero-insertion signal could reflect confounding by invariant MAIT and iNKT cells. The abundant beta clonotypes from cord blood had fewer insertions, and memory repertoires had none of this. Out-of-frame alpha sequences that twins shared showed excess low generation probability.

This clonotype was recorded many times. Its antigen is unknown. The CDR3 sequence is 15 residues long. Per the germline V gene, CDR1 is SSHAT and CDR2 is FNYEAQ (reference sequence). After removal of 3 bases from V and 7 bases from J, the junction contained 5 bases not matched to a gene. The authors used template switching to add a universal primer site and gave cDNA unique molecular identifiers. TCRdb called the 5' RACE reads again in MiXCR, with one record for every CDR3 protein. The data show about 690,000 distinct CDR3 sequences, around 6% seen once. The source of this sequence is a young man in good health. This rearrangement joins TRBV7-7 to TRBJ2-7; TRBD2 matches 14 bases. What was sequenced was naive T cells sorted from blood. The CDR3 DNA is TGTGCCAGCAGCTTGGGACTAGCGGGAGTCGGAGAGCAGTACTTC. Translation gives CASSLGLAGVGEQYF.